These T cell receptor beta chains were read from a single sample in a study of OX40 agonist ivuxolimab in advanced cancers. Clones were sequenced by immunoSEQ multiplex PCR, and TCRdb holds only the in-frame ones, with some missing. The table includes about 65,000 clones, 90% to 95% detected once. The material was CD4+ or CD8+ T cells sorted from blood, obtained in a trial of the OX40 agonist ivuxolimab. The receptors were sampled from an adult with an advanced solid tumor such as melanoma, head and neck, liver or kidney cancer. Each CDR3 is given with its conserved first and last residue. The order of the fields is D gene, V gene, CDR3 length, clone size, J gene, CDR3 protein, CDR3 DNA. The D gene is left open where the match is weak. Clone size is stated in some rows and not others, as once, few, many or a class when expanded.

NA	TRBV4-2	19	NA	TRBJ2-1	CASSQEVGGPLSSYNEQFF	TGTGCCAGCAGCCAAGAGGTCGGAGGGCCGCTTAGCTCCTACAATGAGCAGTTCTTC
NA	TRBV20-1	11	NA	TRBJ2-5	CSARYGETQYF	TGCAGTGCTAGGTACGGGGAGACCCAGTACTTC
NA	TRBV18	16	NA	TRBJ2-2	CASSPGVTTATGELFF	TGTGCCAGCTCACCGGGTGTCACTACGGCCACCGGGGAGCTGTTTTTT
TRBD2	TRBV15	16	NA	TRBJ2-3	CATSVRLAPGTDTQYF	TGTGCCACCAGCGTTAGACTAGCCCCTGGCACAGATACGCAGTATTTT
TRBD2	TRBV9	16	once	TRBJ2-2	CASSVGLAANTGELFF	TGTGCCAGCAGCGTGGGACTAGCAGCGAACACCGGGGAGCTGTTTTTT
NA	TRBV2	16	NA	TRBJ2-3	CASRALRGEGTDTQYF	TGTGCCAGCAGGGCGCTTAGGGGCGAGGGCACAGATACGCAGTATTTT
TRBD2	TRBV28	16	NA	TRBJ2-7	CASSLSGTSGSYEQYF	TGTGCCAGCAGTCTCTCCGGGACTAGCGGCTCCTACGAGCAGTACTTC
TRBD1	TRBV28	16	NA	TRBJ2-5	CASRAGTGFVEETQYF	TGTGCCAGCAGGGCGGGGACAGGCTTCGTCGAGGAGACCCAGTACTTC
NA	TRBV7-2	14	NA	TRBJ2-2	CASSLDPLTGELFF	TGTGCCAGCAGCTTAGATCCGTTAACCGGGGAGCTGTTTTTT
NA	TRBV7-2	15	once	TRBJ2-7	CASSFEGTPPTRQYF	TGTGCCAGCAGCTTCGAAGGGACGCCTCCTACGAGGCAGTACTTC
NA	TRBV6-5	14	NA	TRBJ2-7	CASSWRRSGYEQYF	TGTGCCAGCAGTTGGCGACGGTCAGGCTACGAGCAGTACTTC
TRBD2	TRBV7-9	17	NA	TRBJ2-1	CASSPYRGGRAYNEQFF	TGTGCCAGCAGCCCCTACCGTGGCGGGAGGGCATACAATGAGCAGTTCTTC
TRBD1	TRBV27	16	NA	TRBJ1-2	CASSLRRGTGFFGYTF	TGTGCCAGCAGTTTAAGGCGGGGGACAGGGTTTTTTGGCTACACCTTC
NA	TRBV5-1	13	NA	TRBJ1-2	CASSLTPEGGYTF	TGCGCCAGCAGCCTGACCCCGGAGGGTGGCTACACCTTC
NA	TRBV6-1	15	NA	TRBJ2-7	CASSEAGTESYEQYF	TGTGCCAGCAGTGAAGCTGGGACGGAATCCTACGAGCAGTACTTC
NA	TRBV2	15	NA	TRBJ2-1	CASNLWESSYNEQFF	TGTGCCAGCAATTTGTGGGAGAGCTCCTACAATGAGCAGTTCTTC
TRBD2	TRBV14	15	NA	TRBJ2-2	CASSPLAGYDGELFF	TGTGCCAGCAGCCCTCTAGCGGGATATGACGGGGAGCTGTTTTTT
TRBD1	TRBV28	15	NA	TRBJ2-7	CASSPGQDFSYEQYF	TGTGCCAGCAGTCCGGGACAGGATTTCTCCTACGAGCAGTACTTC
NA	TRBV10-3	16	NA	TRBJ2-7	CAISDIRWRSSYEQYF	TGTGCCATCAGTGATATAAGGTGGAGGAGCTCCTACGAGCAGTACTTC
NA	TRBV2	13	few	TRBJ1-5	CASSEEGDQPQHF	TGTGCCAGCAGTGAAGAGGGTGATCAGCCCCAGCATTTT
NA	TRBV5-4	13	NA	TRBJ1-1	CASSPPEGSEAFF	TGTGCCAGCAGCCCACCCGAGGGTTCTGAAGCTTTCTTT
NA	TRBV5-6	14	NA	TRBJ1-5	CASSFQGTNQPQHF	TGTGCCAGCAGCTTTCAGGGTACAAATCAGCCCCAGCATTTT
NA	TRBV7-2	16	NA	TRBJ1-1	CASSLEAGNRFAEAFF	TGTGCCAGCAGCTTAGAAGCCGGGAACAGGTTCGCTGAAGCTTTCTTT
NA	TRBV27	14	NA	TRBJ1-2	CASSPFEGPYGYTF	TGTGCCAGCAGTCCTTTTGAGGGGCCGTATGGCTACACCTTC
NA	TRBV30	12	NA	TRBJ1-2	CAWSVVGGGYTF	TGTGCCTGGAGTGTAGTAGGGGGAGGCTACACCTTC
NA	TRBV4-3	15	NA	TRBJ2-7	CASSPGGRRSYEQYF	TGCGCCAGCAGCCCAGGGGGGAGGAGGTCCTACGAGCAGTACTTC
TRBD1	TRBV19	14	medium-sized	TRBJ2-7	CASSSGTGGYEQYF	TGTGCCAGTAGTAGTGGGACAGGGGGCTACGAGCAGTACTTC
NA	TRBV7-2	13	once	TRBJ1-1	CASSLVPNTEAFF	TGTGCCAGCAGCTTAGTTCCGAACACTGAAGCTTTCTTT
NA	TRBV6-5	15	NA	TRBJ1-1	CASSSPGPTNTEAFF	TGTGCCAGCAGTTCCCCGGGGCCCACAAACACTGAAGCTTTCTTT
NA	TRBV18	15	NA	TRBJ1-1	CASSPRGGWNTEAFF	TGTGCCAGCTCACCACGGGGAGGGTGGAACACTGAAGCTTTCTTT
TRBD1	TRBV18	15	NA	TRBJ1-2	CASSPVQGAKDGYTF	TGTGCCAGCTCACCAGTTCAGGGGGCGAAGGATGGCTACACCTTC
NA	TRBV7-3	18	NA	TRBJ2-1	CASSLVAAGVHPYNEQFF	TGTGCCAGCAGCTTAGTTGCCGCAGGGGTCCACCCCTACAATGAGCAGTTCTTC
TRBD2	TRBV28	15	NA	TRBJ2-1	CASSSGLAGYYEQFF	TGTGCCAGCAGTTCAGGACTAGCGGGATACTATGAGCAGTTCTTC
NA	TRBV2	13	NA	TRBJ1-5	CASSSYSNQPQHF	TGTGCCAGCAGTTCTTATAGCAATCAGCCCCAGCATTTT
NA	TRBV28	15	NA	TRBJ1-5	CASSLMPGQNQPQHF	TGTGCCAGCAGTTTAATGCCAGGCCAAAATCAGCCCCAGCATTTT
NA	TRBV19	14	once	TRBJ2-1	CASSMPGIGNEQFF	TGTGCCAGTAGTATGCCGGGGATTGGTAATGAGCAGTTCTTC
TRBD1	TRBV7-3	19	once	TRBJ1-1	CASSLNITAYSGTGEKAFF	TGTGCCAGCAGCTTAAATATAACAGCTTACTCCGGGACAGGGGAGAAAGCTTTCTTT
TRBD1	TRBV4-1	13	NA	TRBJ2-7	CASSRTGGPVQYF	TGCGCCAGCAGCCGCACAGGGGGCCCAGTGCAGTACTTC
NA	TRBV4-3	15	NA	TRBJ1-4	CASSPATWTNEKLFF	TGCGCCAGCAGCCCAGCGACTTGGACTAATGAAAAACTGTTTTTT
TRBD1	TRBV30	13	NA	TRBJ2-3	CAWNTGGPDTQYF	TGTGCCTGGAACACAGGGGGTCCAGATACGCAGTATTTT
NA	TRBV5-1	15	NA	TRBJ2-1	CASSLETHSYNEQFF	TGCGCCAGCAGCTTGGAAACTCACTCCTACAATGAGCAGTTCTTC
TRBD2	TRBV5-6	16	NA	TRBJ2-5	CASSYGLAGEGRTQYF	TGTGCCAGCAGCTACGGACTAGCGGGGGAAGGAAGGACCCAGTACTTC
NA	TRBV6-5	15	NA	TRBJ2-7	CASSYSLGTGYEQYF	TGTGCCAGCAGTTACTCCTTAGGGACTGGCTACGAGCAGTACTTC
NA	TRBV28	15	NA	TRBJ1-5	CASSSLGRTNQPQHF	TGTGCCAGCAGTTCACTCGGAAGGACCAATCAGCCCCAGCATTTT
NA	TRBV6-1	15	NA	TRBJ2-7	CASSEAQAGSYEQYF	TGTGCCAGCAGTGAAGCTCAGGCCGGCTCCTACGAGCAGTACTTC
NA	TRBV7-2	15	NA	TRBJ1-6	CASSLGGAGNSPLHF	TGTGCCAGCAGCTTGGGAGGGGCCGGGAATTCACCCCTCCACTTT
TRBD2	TRBV29-1	12	NA	TRBJ2-5	CSVVTSGGTQYF	TGCAGCGTTGTGACTAGCGGGGGGACCCAGTACTTC
NA	TRBV5-5	15	once	TRBJ1-4	CASSSTGLANEKLFF	TGTGCCAGCAGCTCAACAGGTCTGGCTAATGAAAAACTGTTTTTT
TRBD2	TRBV10-3	13	NA	TRBJ2-1	CAIGGGEYNEQFF	TGTGCCATCGGCGGGGGGGAATACAATGAGCAGTTCTTC